Below are 11 T cell receptor beta chains sequenced from a single sample in a study of monozygotic twins with inflammatory bowel disease. From the 5' RACE reads, TCRdb lists one entry per CDR3 protein and no DNA. The sample spans 350,000 to 500,000 distinct CDR3 sequences; the ten largest clones claim about 2.6%. The material sequenced was blood. The receptor source for this set is a human donor with ulcerative colitis or Crohn's disease, or a healthy co-twin of an affected twin (not recorded which).

The CDR3: CASSSPKRGRGAEAFF. The genes are TRBV27 and TRBJ1-1; TCRdb indicates TRBD1, and absent DNA this call remains unverified. In germline, CDR1 is MNHEY, CDR2 SMNVEV (reference sequence). CDR3 length: 16 amino acids.

This CDR3 reads CASTLLAGQETQYF. The rearrangement links TRBV7-2 to TRBJ2-5; the D call of TRBD2 rests on TCRdb alone, since no DNA is present to check it. Germline CDR1 SGHTA, CDR2 FQGNSA. The CDR3 contains 14 residues.

The V and J genes are TRBV5-1 and TRBJ2-1; the D call from TCRdb, TRBD1, cannot be confirmed without DNA. The length of the CDR3 is 14 residues. The germline V gene has CDR1 SGHRS and CDR2 YFSETQ. The CDR3 region is CASSFAGQSNEQFF.

The chain is built from TRBV14 and TRBJ2-1; TCRdb returns TRBD2, unconfirmable since there is no DNA. The length of the CDR3 is 17 residues. The germline V gene encodes CDR1 SGHDN and CDR2 FVKESK. CDR3 protein: CASSQGGGRSLYNEQFF.

The CDR3 loop is CASSLAGRAEAFF. V and J are TRBV7-9 and TRBJ1-1. This CDR3 comprises 13 residues. Germline V gene lookup returns CDR1 SEHNR and CDR2 FQNEAQ (reference sequence).

The CDR3 sequence: CASSPQRGSNSYEQYF. The chain links TRBV5-1 to TRBJ2-7; the D gene TCRdb calls, TRBD2, cannot be checked with no DNA. Per the germline V gene, CDR1 is SGHRS and CDR2 is YFSETQ. The CDR3 length is 16 residues.

V gene TRBV5-5 combines with J gene TRBJ1-5. The germline gives CDR1 SGHKS, CDR2 YYEKEE (reference sequence). The CDR3 has 14 residues. CDR3 sequence reads: CASSFGTPLQPQHF. The variable domain in full, with the rest retrieved from reference TRBV5-5 and TRBJ1-5, is DAGVTQSPTHLIKTRGQQVTLRCSPISGHKSVSWYQQVLGQGPQFIFQYYEKEERGRGNFPDRFSARQFPNYSSELNVNALLLGDSALYLCASSFGTPLQPQHFGDGTRLSIL.

This chain connects TRBV19 to TRBJ1-1; TCRdb's D call of TRBD1 is untestable without DNA. Looked up from germline, CDR1 is LNHDA and CDR2 is SQIVND (reference sequence). This CDR3 comprises 14 residues. This CDR3 is CASSRDREDTEAFF.

V is TRBV5-1 and J is TRBJ2-2; TCRdb reports TRBD1, a call that lacks DNA to check it against. Germline CDR1 SGHRS, CDR2 YFSETQ. The CDR3 totals 15 residues. The CDR3 is CASSEGAANTGELFF. Full variable domain (remainder filled in from reference TRBV5-1 and TRBJ2-2): KAGVTQTPRYLIKTRGQQVTLSCSPISGHRSVSWYQQTPGQGLQFLFEYFSETQRNKGNFPGRFSGRQFSNSRSEMNVSTLELGDSALYLCASSEGAANTGELFFGEGSRLTVL.

CDR3 protein: CASSRDTSSSGSF. This rearrangement joins TRBV5-1 to TRBJ2-1; the D call of TRBD1 rests on TCRdb alone, since no DNA is present to check it. The CDR3 has 13 residues. Germline CDR1 and CDR2: SGHRS and YFSETQ. The full variable domain, its missing parts supplied by reference TRBV5-1 and TRBJ2-1, is KAGVTQTPRYLIKTRGQQVTLSCSPISGHRSVSWYQQTPGQGLQFLFEYFSETQRNKGNFPGRFSGRQFSNSRSEMNVSTLELGDSALYLCASSRDTSSSGSFGPGTRLTVL.

The chain employs TRBV5-1 and TRBJ1-1. Germline CDR1 reads SGHRS; CDR2 reads YFSETQ. This CDR3 has 15 amino acids. CDR3 amino acids: CASQSASGGYTEAFF.